The 28 T cell receptor beta chains given below trace back to one sample, sequenced in a study of CD8+ T cells in alopecia areata. RNA, once extracted, was reverse transcribed into cDNA for use as the sequencing template. Here immunoSEQ multiplex PCR was the method, and the copy in TCRdb shows in-frame clones only, minus some. The top ten clones hold approximately 13% of a sample with 130,000 or so clones, 70% to 90% of them seen once. Noted treatment: oral pan-JAK inhibitor, 5-10 mg twice daily. The sequenced sample was CD8+ T cells sorted from blood, obtained at week 4, from a patient treated with tofacitinib. Receptors were obtained from a human donor with alopecia areata.

The chain is built from TRBV6-5 and TRBJ1-1, with D unclear. Germline CDR1 MNHEY, CDR2 SVGAGI. V lost 2 bases to trimming and J lost 3 bases, with 7 bases between them. The CDR3 has 13 amino acids. CDR3 sequence reads: CASSYGSYTEAFF. In nucleotides, the CDR3 is TGTGCCAGCAGTTACGGTAGTTACACTGAAGCTTTCTTT.

The CDR3, as DNA: TGTGCCAGCAGCTTACTAACTAGCGGCCGGGAGACCCAGTACTTC. The encoded protein is CASSLLTSGRETQYF. The chain combines TRBV7-9 with TRBJ2-5, with TRBD2 identical over 8 bases. The CDR3 loop spans 15 amino acids. The ends lost 2 bases at V and 5 bases at J; junction bases unmatched: 7. Per the germline V gene, CDR1 is SEHNR and CDR2 is FQNEAQ (reference sequence).

The chain is built from TRBV29-1 and TRBJ2-6; TRBD1 matches 7 bases. V was pared by 6 bases and J by 0 bases, with 2 bases of the junction left unmatched. Germline V CDR1 and CDR2: SQVTM, ANQGSEA. This CDR3 spans 14 amino acids. CDR3 DNA: TGCAGCGTCCCAGGGGGCTCTGGGGCCAACGTCCTGACTTTC. Its protein is CSVPGGSGANVLTF.

V usage is TRBV30 and J usage is TRBJ1-1; possible D gene TRBD1, 5 bases. Trimming removed 2 bases at V and 1 base at J, with 14 bases between. CDR1 and CDR2 from the germline V gene are GTSNPN and SVGIG (reference sequence). The CDR3 runs 15 residues. CDR3 protein: CAWSHDDSGNTEAFF. Written as DNA, the CDR3 is TGTGCCTGGAGTCACGATGACAGTGGGAACACTGAAGCTTTCTTT.

The V and J genes are TRBV29-1 and TRBJ2-7, with TRBD2 identical over 7 bases. This CDR3 region has 14 residues. Germline V CDR1 and CDR2: SQVTM, ANQGSEA. Germline trimming cut 3 bases from V and 1 base from J; bases unmatched to any gene: 6. The CDR3 is CSVELADSSYEQYF. The DNA for the CDR3 is TGCAGCGTTGAGCTAGCGGACTCTTCCTACGAGCAGTACTTC.

The V and J genes are TRBV27 and TRBJ1-4; D unclear. Germline CDR1 is MNHEY and CDR2 is SMNVEV (reference sequence). Trimming pared 3 bases from V and 8 bases from J, leaving 10 bases between. This CDR3 is built from 13 residues. CDR3 nucleotides: TGTGCCAGCAGTTTGGCCATCCACGAAAAACTGTTTTTT. Its protein product is CASSLAIHEKLFF.

The V and J genes are TRBV12-5 and TRBJ1-6; D unclear. The V end lost 5 bases, the J end lost 7 bases, and 0 bases lay between the germline ends. CDR3 length equals 10 residues. The germline gives CDR1 LGHNT, CDR2 FRNRAP. CDR3 amino acids: CASGNSPLHF. DNA of the CDR3: TGTGCTAGTGGTAATTCACCCCTCCACTTT.

V is TRBV27 and J is TRBJ2-1; perhaps TRBD1 as D (6 bases). The V end lost 3 bases, the J end lost 1 base, and 10 bases lay between the germline ends. The germline V gene has CDR1 MNHEY and CDR2 SMNVEV (reference sequence). The CDR3 sequence is 15 residues long. CDR3 nucleotides: TGTGCCAGCAGTTTTGAAAGGGGGTCCTACAATGAGCAGTTCTTC. Encoded protein: CASSFERGSYNEQFF.

CDR3 DNA: TGCAGCGTTGAACGAGGGGGCGGACCTGGTCCTGGAGATACGCAGTATTTT. It is translated as CSVERGGGPGPGDTQYF. The genes are TRBV29-1 and TRBJ2-3; TRBD1 aligns across 7 bases. The germline gives CDR1 SQVTM, CDR2 ANQGSEA. The CDR3 extends over 17 amino acids. Trimming removed 2 bases from V and 5 bases from J; junction bases left unmatched: 16.

V and J are TRBV5-1 and TRBJ1-3; TRBD1 is a possible D gene (6 bases). This CDR3 spans 16 amino acids. The germline gives CDR1 SGHRS, CDR2 YFSETQ. Deletions cut 5 bases from V and 0 bases from J, with 15 bases between. The CDR3 nucleotides read TGCGCCAGCAGAGCCGAAGGGGGTAACTCTGGAAACACCATATATTTT. It codes for CASRAEGGNSGNTIYF.

V gene TRBV7-9 combines with J gene TRBJ2-1; TRBD1 is a possible D gene (6 bases). Germline V gene data show CDR1 as SEHNR and CDR2 as FQNEAQ (reference sequence). The V gene lost 5 bases and the J gene lost 10 bases, with 21 bases spanning the gap. CDR3 size: 15 residues. The chain's CDR3 is CASSPVTGNPREQFF. CDR3 nucleotides: TGTGCCAGCAGCCCCGTAACAGGGAACCCCAGGGAGCAGTTCTTC.

The chain has TRBV29-1 and TRBJ1-4; TRBD1 agrees at 8 bases. The CDR3 has 15 amino acids. The trim removed 6 bases at V and 6 bases at J, leaving 12 bases unmatched. Germline V gene data show CDR1 as SQVTM and CDR2 as ANQGSEA. The CDR3 loop reads CSVTGTRGRYEKLFF. In DNA form, the CDR3 reads TGCAGCGTAACTGGGACCAGGGGGCGATATGAAAAACTGTTTTTT.

The chain combines TRBV5-6 with TRBJ2-1; D is unclear. The CDR3 sequence is 14 residues long. The V end lost 4 bases, the J end lost 4 bases, and 12 bases lay between the germline ends. Per germline, CDR1 SGHDT and CDR2 YYEEEE. The CDR3, as DNA: TGTGCCAGCAGCACCCGGACGAGATACAATGAGCAGTTCTTC. Protein sequence: CASSTRTRYNEQFF.

The chain carries TRBV27 and TRBJ1-5; D remains ambiguous. Trimming took off 3 bases at V and 4 bases at J, with 4 bases between the two ends. CDR1 MNHEY and CDR2 SMNVEV come from the germline V gene (reference sequence). The CDR3 covers 12 residues. The CDR3 reads CASSFGNQPQHF. CDR3 bases: TGTGCCAGCAGTTTTGGGAATCAGCCCCAGCATTTT.

The gene calls are TRBV13 and TRBJ2-3; tentative D call: TRBD1 (6 bases). V shed 8 bases and J shed 6 bases, with 18 bases lying between them. Germline CDR1 is PRHDT and CDR2 is FYEKMQ (reference sequence). CDR3 length: 14 residues. DNA of the CDR3: TGTGCCAGCCGCGCCAGTTCCCAGGGGGATACGCAGTATTTT. This translates into CASRASSQGDTQYF.

V is TRBV29-1 and J is TRBJ2-5; D ambiguous. Germline V CDR1 and CDR2: SQVTM, ANQGSEA. Trimming removed 6 bases at V and 1 base at J, with 12 bases between. The CDR3 length is 13 residues. The CDR3 DNA sequence: TGCAGCGTGCCAATCGATCTCCAAGAGACCCAGTACTTC. This encodes CSVPIDLQETQYF.

This chain links TRBV9 with TRBJ1-2; perhaps TRBD1 as D (6 bases). Trimming left V 4 bases short and J 3 bases short, with 16 bases between. The CDR3 is made up of 15 amino acids. Germline V gene sequence: CDR1 SGDLS, CDR2 YYNGEE. CDR3 bases: TGTGCCAGCAGCACCCGGACAGTTCTCGACTATGGCTACACCTTC. Translated: CASSTRTVLDYGYTF.

The J gene is TRBJ2-1, the V gene TRBV7-9; perhaps TRBD2 as D (6 bases). V lost 0 bases and J lost 8, with 14 bases in between. In germline, CDR1 is SEHNR, CDR2 FQNEAQ (reference sequence). The CDR3 is 15 residues long. The chain's CDR3 is CASSLATGEPYEQFF. Here the CDR3 DNA reads TGTGCCAGCAGCTTAGCGACGGGAGAGCCCTATGAGCAGTTCTTC.

This clone has only one observation. This sequence joins TRBV27 and TRBJ2-7; TRBD1 aligns across 9 bases. Per the germline V gene, CDR1 is MNHEY and CDR2 is SMNVEV (reference sequence). V trimming: 6 bases; J trimming: 2 bases; junction bases outside the gene matches: 5. This CDR3 is built from 14 residues. Here the CDR3 DNA reads TGTGCCAGCAGCCCCGGACAGGGGACCTACGAGCAGTACTTC. It specifies CASSPGQGTYEQYF.

The gene calls are TRBV19 and TRBJ2-2; a weak D match, TRBD1 (6 bases). Trimming left V 7 bases short and J 7 bases short, with 13 bases between. Germline assignment: CDR1 LNHDA and CDR2 SQIVND (reference sequence). This CDR3 is 13 amino acids long. The CDR3 nucleotides are TGTGCCAGTACAACAGGGTTTAGCGGGGAGCTGTTTTTT. Its translation: CASTTGFSGELFF.

V gene TRBV27 combines with J gene TRBJ1-2, with a weak D call TRBD1 (5 bases). V was pared by 3 bases and J by 6 bases, with 11 bases between. Germline loops: CDR1 MNHEY, CDR2 SMNVEV (reference sequence). CDR3 length: 13 residues. CDR3 sequence reads: CASSFSAGDGYTF. CDR3 in DNA: TGTGCCAGCAGTTTCTCGGCGGGGGATGGCTACACCTTC.

The gene calls are TRBV27 and TRBJ2-3; D gene uncertain. The CDR3 sequence is 18 residues long. The V end lost 0 bases, the J end lost 0 bases, and 16 bases lay between the germline ends. Germline lookup yields CDR1 MNHEY and CDR2 SMNVEV (reference sequence). This CDR3 reads CASSLSIVFYSSTDTQYF. The CDR3 DNA is TGTGCCAGCAGTTTATCGATTGTTTTCTATTCTAGCACAGATACGCAGTATTTT.

Notes on this clone: Different DNA sequences within this sample yield the same CDR3. The rearrangement joins TRBV4-1 to TRBJ2-3, with 11 bases that match TRBD2. The CDR3 is made up of 15 amino acids. Germline trimming cut 0 bases from V and 6 bases from J; bases unmatched to any gene: 2. Per the germline V gene, CDR1 is MGHRA and CDR2 is YSYEKL. The CDR3: CASSQELAGVDTQYF. The CDR3 DNA is TGCGCCAGCAGCCAAGAACTAGCGGGAGTGGATACGCAGTATTTT.

The chain recombines TRBV29-1 with TRBJ2-7, with 10 bases that match TRBD1. This CDR3 is built from 14 residues. Per germline, CDR1 SQVTM and CDR2 ANQGSEA. V was pared by 5 bases and J by 0 bases, with 4 bases of the junction left unmatched. CDR3 sequence reads: CSVTGQGSSYEQYF. The DNA for the CDR3 is TGCAGCGTTACGGGACAGGGGAGCTCCTACGAGCAGTACTTC.

The rearrangement uses TRBV25-1 and TRBJ2-1, with 8 nucleotides matching TRBD2. The CDR3 contains 15 residues. Per germline, CDR1 MGHDK and CDR2 SYGVNS. V was clipped by 5 bases and J by 3 bases; unmatched bases: 6. CDR3 nucleotides: TGTGCCAGCAGTAAGCGGGGGCCTAACTACAATGAGCAGTTCTTC. This codes for CASSKRGPNYNEQFF.

The rearrangement links TRBV7-9 to TRBJ1-4, with TRBD1 matching over 10 bases. The CDR3 runs to 14 residues. The germline gives CDR1 SEHNR, CDR2 FQNEAQ (reference sequence). Trimming cost V 5 bases and J 7 bases; bases outside gene matches: 4. For the CDR3, the DNA is TGTGCCAGCAGCCCGGGACAGGGGATTGAAAAACTGTTTTTT. Translated: CASSPGQGIEKLFF.

This clone was counted once. This chain connects TRBV11-2 to TRBJ2-7; D is perhaps TRBD1 or TRBD2 (5 bases each). From germline, CDR1 is SGHAT and CDR2 FQNNGV. CDR3 length: 12 amino acids. V gave up 1 base and J gave up 7 bases, with 8 bases separating them. The CDR3 sequence: CASSLGGEEQYF. The CDR3 DNA is TGTGCCAGCAGCTTAGGAGGGGAGGAGCAGTACTTC.

The J gene is TRBJ1-1, the V gene TRBV29-1, with D tentatively TRBD1 (5 bases). The length of the CDR3 is 11 residues. V lost 8 bases to trimming and J lost 6 bases, with 13 bases between them. Germline loops: CDR1 SQVTM, CDR2 ANQGSEA. The CDR3 region is CSLVRGPEAFF. In DNA, the CDR3 is TGCAGCCTAGTGAGGGGTCCTGAAGCTTTCTTT.